This T cell receptor (beta chain) was captured in a study of blood T cell repertoires in COVID-19 (dated by TCRdb to the early 2020s). With regard to the full study: Samples from collaborators originated in the United States, Italy and Spain and spanned both the acute and convalescent phases of COVID-19. Nearly every sample came with metadata listing a de-identified subject ID, COVID-19 status, age in years and sex. The repertoires were made available in a free public database intended to serve as a resource for research on the immune response to SARS-CoV-2. HLA class I and class II types, where available, came from metadata supplied by the sample provider rather than from assay-based typing. Samples came from the ongoing ImmuneRACE study (first 160 participants) plus 1,254 subjects from 6 global collaborators. The prospective study material was composed of cDNA or gDNA derived from T cells, B-cell-depleted T cells, or PBMCs. Deeply sampled blood TCRbeta repertoires from subjects exposed to, actively infected with, or recovered from COVID-19 were included in the dataset. General conclusions and limits of the study: The amount of clinical and demographic metadata varied by source and participant and was provided uncurated.

Participants in the prospective study were aged about 18 to 95 years, lived in over 20 United States geographic areas, and enrolled through a virtual design. To assign participants to cohorts, the prospective study relied on clinical history that participants themselves reported in a screening survey and a study questionnaire. Recovered participants in ImmuneRACE Cohort 3 were defined by two consecutive negative NP/OP PCR tests, clearance by a healthcare professional, or resolution of symptoms. Each participant in the prospective study had whole blood, serum and a nasopharyngeal or oropharyngeal swab collected by mobile phlebotomists. Prospective study participants could optionally give additional blood draws and questionnaires over an approximately 2-month period. Prospective study blood samples were shipped either frozen or at room temperature before DNA extraction. TCRbeta CDR3 regions were amplified from genomic DNA using the immunoSEQ Assay, a bias-controlled multiplex PCR. In the paper's pipeline: The number of nucleated cells in each sample was estimated from the amplification of reference gene primers within the assay. To quantify the absolute abundance of each unique TCRbeta CDR3 rearrangement, sequence reads were collapsed and filtered. For each sample, productive Simpson clonality was calculated by taking the square root of Simpson's diversity index across productive rearrangements. TCRdb took this table from immuneACCESS and kept in-frame rearrangements with V and J called. Such tables lack part of the clones; where checked against another copy, unresolved V genes explain under half of the gap, and the rest is unexplained. D and trimming come from the DNA, and the V and J calls and clone size come from that table. Counted in this sample were 390,000 or so clones; 80% to 90% of them appeared once. The ten largest clones capture approximately 1% of the sample.

V and J are truncated by 2 bases and 3 bases respectively, leaving an intervening sequence of 7 bases. As encoded in the germline V gene, CDR1 is MNHEY while CDR2 is SVGEGT. The CDR3 covers 13 residues, taking in both the cysteine and the phenylalanine. The entry retains the CDR3 DNA only, 39 bases that are in frame from base 1. This clone has more than one count but fewer than ten. The target of this receptor is not known. One base away there is no much larger clone; base qualities are not given. The TCR originated in a man younger than 30 who had recovered from COVID-19. The sample was PBMCs or T cells enriched from blood (not recorded which). The sequence joins TRBV6-2 or TRBV6-3 to TRBJ1-1; the D gene lacks a confident call. The CDR3: CASSYEGYTEAFF. The DNA sequence is given as TGTGCCAGCAGTTACGAGGGATACACTGAAGCTTTCTTT.